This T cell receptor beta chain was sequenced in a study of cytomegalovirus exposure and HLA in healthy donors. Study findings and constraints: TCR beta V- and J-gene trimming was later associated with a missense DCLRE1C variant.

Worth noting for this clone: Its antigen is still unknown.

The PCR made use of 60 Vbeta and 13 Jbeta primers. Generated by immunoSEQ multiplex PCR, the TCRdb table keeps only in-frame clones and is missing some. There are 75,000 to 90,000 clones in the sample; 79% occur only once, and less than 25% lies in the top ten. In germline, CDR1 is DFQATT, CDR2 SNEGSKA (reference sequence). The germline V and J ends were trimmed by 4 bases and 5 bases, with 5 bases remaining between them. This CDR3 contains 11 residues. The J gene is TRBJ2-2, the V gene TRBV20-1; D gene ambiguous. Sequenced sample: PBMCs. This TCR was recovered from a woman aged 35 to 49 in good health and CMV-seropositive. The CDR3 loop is CSATVTGELFF. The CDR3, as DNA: TGCAGTGCTACAGTAACCGGGGAGCTGTTTTTT.